The clone carrying this T cell receptor beta chain was seen more than once but under ten times. This sample is part of a study of type 1 regulatory T cells. Study overall: An in vitro protocol generated T-allo10, a Tr1-enriched, alloantigen-specific CD4 T cell product.

V shed 4 bases, J shed 0 bases, and the junction held 7 bases outside the gene matches. The CDR3 loop spans 16 amino acids. Germline CDR1 SGHNT, CDR2 YYREEE (reference sequence). TCRdb passed the reads through MiXCR, listing each CDR3 protein once. Counted here are some 100,000 distinct CDR3 sequences, roughly a third occurring once; the ten biggest clones make up around 2.2%. Sample: CD4+ T cells, either the whole sample or a sorted fraction (not recorded which). V usage is TRBV5-4 and J usage is TRBJ2-1; the match to TRBD1 covers 7 bases. This TCR was sampled from a human donor in good health. DNA for the CDR3: TGTGCCAGCAGCCCCCCGGGACAGTCCTCCTACAATGAGCAGTTCTTC. Residues: CASSPPGQSSYNEQFF.